Below are 22 T cell receptor beta chains sequenced from a single sample in a study of blood T cells in healthy people across ages. PCR was performed a second time for 7 to 11 cycles using a sample-barcoded 5' primer and a J-beta primer mix. TCRdb called the 5' RACE reads again in MiXCR, with one record for every CDR3 protein. The sample lists under 2,000,000 distinct CDR3 sequences, just under 50% seen once, with over 2% in the top ten. The sample was blood. The receptors stem from a woman aged 40 to 49 in good health.

This sequence joins TRBV9 and TRBJ1-2; TRBD1 matches at 7 bases. Looked up from germline, CDR1 is SGDLS and CDR2 is YYNGEE. The V gene end was trimmed by 6 bases and the J gene end by 5 bases; junction bases not matched to a gene: 7. The CDR3 runs 13 residues. CDR3 coding DNA: TGTGCCAGCACCCTGGGACAGACTTATGGCTACACCTTC. It is translated as CASTLGQTYGYTF.

V and J are TRBV6-2 or TRBV6-3 and TRBJ2-7; 9 bases fit TRBD1. CDR1 and CDR2 (germline): MNHEY, SVGEGT. The CDR3 has 16 amino acids. V lost 4 bases, J lost 2 bases, and 9 bases stayed unmatched. This CDR3 is CASSFDGQGYPYEQYF. The CDR3 DNA reads TGTGCCAGCAGTTTCGATGGACAGGGGTATCCCTACGAGCAGTACTTC.

This clonotype was counted only a few times. The chain couples TRBV20-1 to TRBJ2-7, with TRBD2 identical over 9 bases. CDR1 DFQATT and CDR2 SNEGSKA come from the germline V gene (reference sequence). The CDR3 spans 15 residues. V was clipped by 2 bases and J by 5 bases; unmatched bases: 10. This chain's CDR3 is CSARMLAGRRDEQYF. CDR3 in DNA: TGCAGTGCTAGAATGCTAGCGGGGAGGAGGGACGAGCAGTACTTC.

This clonotype was observed a handful of times. This sequence joins TRBV20-1 and TRBJ2-5, with D uncertain. The assigned J gene may be wrong: the sequence end matches TRBJ2-7 better. The CDR3 spans 10 residues. From germline, CDR1 is DFQATT and CDR2 SNEGSKA (reference sequence). The chain's CDR3 is CSAWQYEQYF. In DNA, the CDR3 is TGCAGTGCTTGGCAATACGAGCAGTACTTC.

The chain couples TRBV20-1 to TRBJ1-2; 8 bases match TRBD1. The junction had 9 bases not matched to a gene; V was cut back by 0 bases and J by 6 bases. From germline, CDR1 is DFQATT and CDR2 SNEGSKA (reference sequence). CDR3 length: 15 residues. In DNA form, the CDR3 reads TGCAGTGCTAGAGAACGACAGGGGTGGAAGGATGGCTACACCTTC. Translated, it gives CSARERQGWKDGYTF.

This clonotype was detected only a few times. The V and J genes are TRBV6-5 and TRBJ2-5, with 9 positions matching TRBD1. Germline assignment: CDR1 MNHEY and CDR2 SVGAGI. The length of the CDR3 is 15 residues. Trimming cost V 7 bases and J 5 bases; bases outside gene matches: 11. The DNA of the CDR3 is TGTGCCAGCATATTCCGGGGACAGGGTCAGGAGACCCAGTACTTC. Protein: CASIFRGQGQETQYF.

This clonotype was seen more than once but under ten times. The J gene is TRBJ1-4, the V gene TRBV14, with D tentatively TRBD1 (5 bases). V was cut by 4 bases and J by 3 bases, with 21 bases left in between. The CDR3 has 18 residues. Germline V gene lookup returns CDR1 SGHDN and CDR2 FVKESK. The DNA of the CDR3 is TGTGCCAGCAGCCCGGGGAGGGGACCGATTGTGGCTAATGAAAAACTGTTTTTT. This codes for CASSPGRGPIVANEKLFF.

Regarding this clonotype: A single base separates this from a much larger clone, so it may be a read error. The chain employs TRBV5-1 and TRBJ2-6; D gene uncertain. CDR3 length equals 15 residues. Germline values: CDR1 SGHRS, CDR2 YFSETQ. Trimming took 2 bases from V and 0 from J, leaving 6 bases between them. CDR3 bases: TGCGCCAGCAGCTTTGAAGTCTCTGGGGCCAACGTCCTGACTTTC. Protein sequence: CASSFEVSGANVLTF.

The rearrangement joins TRBV6-2 or TRBV6-3 to TRBJ2-1, with 8 bases that match TRBD2. This CDR3 is built from 18 residues. The J segment lost 7 bases and the V segment lost 6 bases, leaving 20 bases of the junction unmatched. Per the germline V gene, CDR1 is MNHEY and CDR2 is SVGEGT. The CDR3, as DNA: TGTGCCAGCAGACGTGGAAGATTTCGGGGGGGGCCGGGTAATGAGCAGTTCTTC. As protein: CASRRGRFRGGPGNEQFF.

This chain uses TRBV5-1 with TRBJ1-1; maybe TRBD1 (6 bases). The CDR3 runs 13 residues. V was pared by 5 bases and J by 4 bases, with 12 bases between. In germline, CDR1 is SGHRS, CDR2 YFSETQ. CDR3 in amino acids: CASRPGQITEAFF. The CDR3 DNA reads as TGCGCCAGCAGACCCGGACAGATCACTGAAGCTTTCTTT.

The J gene is TRBJ2-5, the V gene TRBV3-1, with D hard to call. This CDR3 has 18 amino acids. Looked up from germline, CDR1 is LGHDT and CDR2 is YNNKEL (reference sequence). V gave up 3 bases and J gave up 0 bases, with 20 bases separating them. CDR3 DNA sequence: TGTGCCAGCAGCCAGATTCTAGGGCCCCCGGAGAACCAAGAGACCCAGTACTTC. Translating gives CASSQILGPPENQETQYF.

This chain uses TRBV7-8 with TRBJ2-1; 12 bases are a match to TRBD2. The CDR3 consists of 12 residues. In germline, CDR1 is SGHVS, CDR2 FQNEAQ. The CDR3 reads CAASGGAGEQFF. The CDR3 coding sequence is TGTGCAGCTAGCGGGGGGGCGGGGGAGCAGTTCTTC.

In this sample, this clonotype turned up a few times. The V call is TRBV4-1, the J call TRBJ2-3; 8 positions match TRBD2. The CDR3 contains 16 residues. Germline CDR1 MGHRA, CDR2 YSYEKL. J was trimmed by 6 bases and V by 4 bases; bases with no gene match: 12. In DNA form, the CDR3 reads TGCGCCAGCAGCCCTCTGAACCGGGGGGGTATGGATACGCAGTATTTT. The encoded protein is CASSPLNRGGMDTQYF.

V gene TRBV6-6 combines with J gene TRBJ2-7; D is ambiguous. The germline V gene encodes CDR1 MNHNY and CDR2 SVGAGI (reference sequence). Deletions cut 2 bases from V and 7 bases from J, with 18 bases between. The CDR3 sequence is 15 residues long. The CDR3 bases are TGTGCCAGCAGTTACGAAGCAGTCCGGGCCGGGGAGCAGTACTTC. This sequence encodes CASSYEAVRAGEQYF.

This clonotype was recorded many times. The CDR3 bases are TGTGCCAGCAGTTACGGGCCCTCTGGGGCCAACGTCCTGACTTTC. The encoded protein is CASSYGPSGANVLTF. The rearrangement joins TRBV6-5 to TRBJ2-6; D is ambiguous. The CDR3 consists of 15 residues. CDR1 MNHEY and CDR2 SVGAGI come from the germline V gene. V was pared by 2 bases and J by 0 bases, with 5 bases between.

V usage is TRBV7-9 and J usage is TRBJ2-7; 7 bases agree with TRBD1. Germline V gives CDR1 SEHNR, CDR2 FQNEAQ (reference sequence). J lost 3 bases, V lost 1 base, and 9 bases had no gene match. The CDR3 runs to 16 residues. The CDR3 DNA reads as TGTGCCAGCAGCTTAGGGGTAGGGGGCGAGTTCTACGAGCAGTACTTC. This gives the protein CASSLGVGGEFYEQYF.

The chain couples TRBV6-2 or TRBV6-3 to TRBJ2-5; D gene uncertain. Germline-derived CDR1 and CDR2 are MNHEY and SVGEGT. With 2 bases removed from V and 0 bases from J, the gap between germline ends came to 19 bases. This CDR3 spans 18 amino acids. CDR3 in amino acids: CASSYPPSSQINQETQYF. For the CDR3, the DNA is TGTGCCAGCAGTTACCCACCGTCCAGCCAGATTAACCAAGAGACCCAGTACTTC.

This clonotype was observed a handful of times. In DNA, the CDR3 is TGCAGCGTTGACGTCCGGGACAGGGGATTTGGTACAGATACGCAGTATTTT. This translates into CSVDVRDRGFGTDTQYF. The V and J genes are TRBV29-1 and TRBJ2-3; 10 bases map to TRBD1. Germline V gene lookup returns CDR1 SQVTM and CDR2 ANQGSEA. V lost 3 bases, J lost 3 bases, and 12 bases stayed unmatched. The CDR3 is 17 amino acids.

This clonotype was counted at least ten times. J is TRBJ2-5 and V is TRBV4-2; D is ambiguous. The CDR3 has 15 amino acids. Trimming removed 4 bases at V and 3 bases at J, with 15 bases between. In germline, CDR1 is LGHNA, CDR2 YNFKEQ. The CDR3 sequence: CASSLHRTEKETQYF. CDR3 bases: TGTGCCAGCAGCCTCCACCGGACGGAAAAAGAGACCCAGTACTTC.

There are a few counts of this clonotype. The rearrangement joins TRBV5-1 to TRBJ2-1; D perhaps matches TRBD2 (6 bases). Trimming removed 1 base from V and 12 bases from J, with 17 bases in between. The CDR3 totals 14 residues. The germline CDR1 and CDR2 sequences are SGHRS and YFSETQ. CDR3 region: CASSLLGLPWGQFF. CDR3 DNA: TGCGCCAGCAGCTTGTTGGGACTCCCCTGGGGGCAGTTCTTC.

J is TRBJ2-7 and V is TRBV7-2; a weak D match, TRBD1 (6 bases). The J call could be wrong; TRBJ2-5 is a better fit for the DNA end. The CDR3 has 15 residues. Per the germline V gene, CDR1 is SGHTA and CDR2 is FQGNSA. For the CDR3, the DNA is TGTGCCAGCAGCTCCGGTGGGGTGAGGGGGGAGACCCAGTACTTC. Protein sequence: CASSSGGVRGETQYF.

The genes are TRBV27 and TRBJ2-1, with D hard to call. Per germline, CDR1 MNHEY and CDR2 SMNVEV (reference sequence). This CDR3 contains 15 residues. Trimming shortened V by 5 bases and J by 2 bases, and 13 bases separated the two germline ends. In nucleotides, the CDR3 is TGTGCCAGCAGTCCCCCGGCTCTAACCTACAATGAGCAGTTCTTC. Encoded protein: CASSPPALTYNEQFF.